The present entry profiles one T cell receptor beta chain with its context. It lacks a known antigen. Base quality data are lacking; no much larger clone is found one base away. The time point label of this sample denotes: baseline before first vaccination. The vaccinee samples were drawn from two UK trials, COV001 and COV002, one of which was a single-blind randomized controlled phase 2/3 trial testing AZD1222 (ChAdOx1 nCoV-19) in healthy adults. For TCRbeta chain sequencing, PBMC samples were collected from trial participants at day 0 and at day 28 after the second dose. The entry originates in a study of T cell responses to AZD1222 COVID-19 vaccine (dated by TCRdb to the early 2020s). About the study as a whole: AZD1222 recipients whose second dose came at about 4 weeks and those whose second dose came at about 12 weeks were combined into one group, since spike-specific TCR depth and breadth did not differ between the two schedules. A total of 233 trial participants underwent TCR sequencing, of whom about 200 had received two doses of AZD1222 and approximately 26 had received two doses of the MenACWY control vaccine. Trial participants were enrolled into age subgroups of 18-55, 56-69 and 70-plus years, which contained around 140, 26 and 57 TCR-sequenced participants, respectively.

The CDR3, from cysteine to phenylalanine, totals 21 residues. Here the CDR3 DNA is all that survives: 63 bases in frame from base 1. Deletion took 5 bases off V and 3 bases off J, with a span of 31 bases between the germline ends. Taken from the germline V gene (reference sequence), the CDR1 and CDR2 loops are LNHDA and SQIVND. The CDR3 regions of human TCRbeta chains were analyzed by immunosequencing. In the original analysis: Repertoire TCRs were matched against a reference library of SARS-CoV-2-specific TCRs generated with the MIRA antigen-specificity platform. Breadth meant the fraction of unique TCRs that were SARS-CoV-2-associated, whereas depth meant the fraction of total T cells that were SARS-CoV-2-associated. Each spike-specific TCR was assigned to its reactive spike region and to a CD4 or CD8 class using the MIRA data. Log10-transformed breadth and depth values were compared by one-way ANOVA with Sidak's multiple comparisons tests. TCRdb holds this immuneACCESS table with in-frame rearrangements only. Some clones are missing; in checked studies, unresolved V genes explain under half, and the rest has no known cause. V and J calls and clone size are those listed in that table; D and trimming were worked out from the DNA. The sample table contains 150,000 or so clones; only one count was recorded for 93% of them. Of the sample, about 9.1% falls within the top ten clones.

The paper's findings and limits, for the study overall: Participants were mostly white British and included more females than males, and it was suggested by the authors that clonal diversity may have been underestimated. After two AZD1222 doses, both the breadth and the depth of spike-specific TCRs were significantly higher than at day 0 and than in MenACWY recipients. Reportedly, almost half of the unique spike-specific TCRs recognized epitopes lying outside the regions that are mutated in the B.1.351 and B.1.1.7 variants. The whole spike protein was spanned by vaccine-associated CD4 TCRs, and dominant responses were seen in regions 160-218 and 743-854. Conclusions about previously exposed vaccinees are limited because only five to seven AZD1222 recipients were SARS-CoV-2 seropositive at baseline. Because no day 14 peak-response samples were available, the repertoires could be characterized only after the peak T cell response. In the small 56-69-year group, the increase in depth fell short of significance, most likely because of low power.

This TCR came from an adult in good health. The sample consisted of peripheral blood, taken on day 0 of AZD1222 vaccination. This chain is built from TRBV19 and TRBJ1-4; matching of 5 bases hints at TRBD1 as the D gene. The CDR3 in this case is CASSSLNQGLGTGTANEKLFF. The DNA reads TGTGCCAGTAGTTCCCTCAATCAGGGACTGGGTACGGGAACTGCTAATGAAAAACTGTTTTTT.